This T cell receptor (beta chain) was observed in a study of T cells in Graves' hyperthyroidism and ophthalmopathy. Germline assignment: CDR1 ENHRY and CDR2 SYGVKD. This CDR3 contains 13 residues. V dropped 6 bases and J dropped 0 bases, with 8 bases sitting between them. Reasons for excluding patients were uncontrolled infection, other autoimmune disease, pregnancy or lactation. RNA transcripts were the template for amplifying TCR beta CDR3 regions. The TCR CDR3 first-round RT-PCR relied on the HTBI primer set. TCRdb re-analysed the multiplex PCR reads in MiXCR, keeping a single row per CDR3 protein. The table has some 360,000 distinct CDR3 sequences, around 14% seen once. This clonotype occurred many times.

The clonotype comes from a woman aged 60 to 75 with Graves' hyperthyroidism. J is TRBJ1-1 and V is TRBV10-3; D may be TRBD1 (5 bases). The source material was blood. The CDR3 sequence: CAISGTVNTEAFF. The DNA for the CDR3 is TGTGCCATCAGCGGGACGGTGAACACTGAAGCTTTCTTT.